The clone carrying this T cell receptor (beta chain) was seen a handful of times. The CDR3 spans 14 residues. Deletions cut 1 base from V and 7 bases from J, with 14 bases between. CDR1 and CDR2 (germline): MNHNS, SASEGT. These data come from a study of spatial heterogeneity in lung cancer. TCRdb re-called the 5' RACE reads through MiXCR, storing one row per CDR3 protein. The repertoire has tens of thousands of distinct CDR3 sequences, under 6.5% of them found once; the top ten carry around a tenth. Time point defined: sample taken at primary tumor resection. Sequencing of whole RNA from tumor, nontumor lung or frozen PBMC involved no sorting. Samples were donated by 72 untreated early-stage non-small cell lung cancer patients.

This TCR was recovered from a male donor with early-stage non-small cell lung cancer. The J gene is TRBJ2-7, the V gene TRBV6-1; D is uncertain. The material was PBMCs, obtained at surgery. The CDR3 region is CASSEVSFLTEQYF. The DNA for the CDR3 is TGTGCCAGCAGTGAAGTGTCTTTCCTTACGGAGCAGTACTTC.